This record looks at one T cell receptor (beta chain) sequence and its context. The data were obtained in a study of blood T cell repertoires in COVID-19. About the study: PBMCs, B-cell-depleted T cells, or T cells provided the cDNA or gDNA that made up the material.

This study enrolled people aged about 18 to 100 from approximately 25 US geographic areas. Per the original data handling: It was from reference gene primer amplification that nucleated cell counts were estimated. This table comes from immunoSEQ multiplex PCR, and its TCRdb copy is limited to in-frame clones, with some not included. That table furnishes V, J and clone size, whereas the DNA furnished D and trimming. The sample lists more than 200,000 clones; approximately 86% were seen once. This TCR was recovered from a young woman with acute COVID-19. Sequencing was performed on PBMCs or T cells enriched from blood (not recorded which).

The CDR3 region is CASSGRGVRAGNTIYF. The CDR3 bases are TGTGCCAGCAGTGGGAGGGGAGTTAGGGCTGGAAACACCATATATTTT. J is TRBJ1-3 and V is TRBV6-1; possibly TRBD1 for D (5 bases). V lost 4 bases to trimming and J lost 2 bases, with 15 bases between them. In germline, CDR1 is MNHNS, CDR2 SASEGT. CDR3 size: 16 residues.